The 8 T cell receptor beta chains below were found in one sample sequenced in a study of vaccination and CD4 T cells after COVID-19. No antigen has been assigned to these receptors. Sequenced with the Oncomine TCR Beta short-read assay was DNA taken from cultured CD4+ T cells. MiXCR, run by TCRdb on the PCR reads, gives a single entry per CDR3 protein. This table has about 15,000 distinct CDR3 sequences, roughly half appearing once. Noted treatment: roughly ten-day PBMC culture with coronavirus spike peptide pools or control peptides (ViraFEST assay). The specimen comprised cultured CD4+ T cells from blood, sampled after SARS-CoV-2 vaccination. Receptor source: a human donor with COVID-19.

The chain employs TRBV25-1 and TRBJ2-7; 10 bases map to TRBD1. Trimming at V came to 5 bases and at J to 4 bases, leaving 2 bases not matched to a gene. The germline CDR1 and CDR2 sequences are MGHDK and SYGVNS. The CDR3 extends over 13 amino acids. In DNA form, the CDR3 reads TGTGCCAGCAGTCGGACAGGGGGGTACGAGCAGTACTTC. Amino acid sequence: CASSRTGGYEQYF.

The chain is built from TRBV11-3 and TRBJ2-6; TRBD1 matches at 8 bases. Trimming removed 4 bases from V and 3 bases from J; junction bases left unmatched: 5. The V gene's germline CDR1 is SGHNT and CDR2 YENEEA. This CDR3 has 16 amino acids. The CDR3 nucleotides read TGTGCCAGCAGCTCCCGGGACAGGCTTGGGGCCAACGTCCTGACTTTC. It encodes CASSSRDRLGANVLTF.

There are a few counts of this clonotype. The chain links TRBV5-8 to TRBJ1-6; D remains ambiguous. CDR1 and CDR2 from the germline V gene are SGHTS and YDEGEE. The CDR3 sequence is 15 residues long. Trimming pared 3 bases from V and 9 bases from J, leaving 16 bases between. CDR3: CASSWSRTVTSPLHF. CDR3 sequence (DNA): TGTGCCAGCAGCTGGAGCAGGACGGTGACTTCACCCCTCCACTTT.

The rearrangement uses TRBV24-1 and TRBJ1-3, with a possible D match to TRBD1 (5 bases). Germline assignment: CDR1 KGHDR and CDR2 SFDVKD. V was pared by 4 bases and J by 4 bases, with 10 bases between. The CDR3 sequence is 14 residues long. The CDR3 region is CATSDSRVGNTIYF. CDR3 DNA sequence: TGTGCCACCAGTGACTCCAGGGTCGGAAACACCATATATTTT.

V gene TRBV6-2 or TRBV6-3 combines with J gene TRBJ1-4, with D possibly TRBD1 on 6 matching bases. The germline CDR1 and CDR2 sequences are MNHEY and SVGEGT. The CDR3 loop spans 12 amino acids. V dropped 6 bases and J dropped 8 bases, with 10 bases sitting between them. CDR3 DNA: TGTGCCAGCAGCTGGGACACGGAAAAACTGTTTTTT. Encoded protein: CASSWDTEKLFF.

The chain uses TRBV19 and TRBJ2-7; D remains ambiguous. CDR3 length equals 13 residues. V lost 6 bases to trimming and J lost 0 bases, with 9 bases between them. CDR1 is LNHDA, CDR2 SQIVND, per germline (reference sequence). The CDR3 bases are TGTGCCAGTAGCCGCGAACTCTCCTACGAGCAGTACTTC. Its translation is CASSRELSYEQYF.

The J gene is TRBJ1-1, the V gene TRBV25-1; no clear D gene. This CDR3 is built from 14 residues. CDR1 and CDR2 from the germline V gene are MGHDK and SYGVNS. Trimming shortened V by 10 bases and J by 2 bases, and 17 bases separated the two germline ends. CDR3 DNA sequence: TGTGCCACCCAGGAGGTCGGTAGAAACACTGAAGCTTTCTTT. Protein sequence: CATQEVGRNTEAFF.

V gene TRBV20-1 combines with J gene TRBJ1-2; D perhaps matches TRBD1 (5 bases). CDR1 and CDR2 (germline): DFQATT, SNEGSKA (reference sequence). This CDR3 has 13 amino acids. Deletions cut 4 bases from V and 8 bases from J, with 17 bases between. DNA for the CDR3: TGCAGTGCTAAGACAGACCGGACTATGGGCTACACCTTC. This sequence encodes CSAKTDRTMGYTF.